These 24 T cell receptor beta chains were all obtained from the same sample, sequenced in a study of T cell repertoires in cytomegalovirus infection. Each CDR3 protein is one row after TCRdb ran MiXCR on the reads. The sample lists about 400,000 distinct CDR3 sequences, roughly 18% seen once, with roughly 9% in the top ten. Sequenced material: PBMCs. The receptors here all came from a human donor in good health (CMV status not recorded). Some clones in this sample may be carry-over from other donors' samples.

The chain joins TRBV7-9 to TRBJ2-3, with TRBD2 identical over 7 bases. This CDR3 is built from 14 residues. Per the germline V gene, CDR1 is SEHNR and CDR2 is FQNEAQ (reference sequence). V trimming: 5 bases; J trimming: 2 bases; junction bases outside the gene matches: 4. Here the CDR3 DNA reads TGTGCCAGCAGCAGAGCGGGATTCACAGATACGCAGTATTTT. It encodes CASSRAGFTDTQYF.

This clonotype was seen more than once but under ten times. The rearrangement uses TRBV20-1 and TRBJ2-3; no reliable D call. V gave up 0 bases and J gave up 3 bases, with 4 bases separating them. The CDR3 totals 12 residues. Germline values: CDR1 DFQATT, CDR2 SNEGSKA (reference sequence). CDR3 sequence (DNA): TGCAGTGCTAGAGACCCGACAGATACGCAGTATTTT. It is translated as CSARDPTDTQYF.

The chain employs TRBV15 and TRBJ2-6, with D uncertain. The CDR3 is made up of 13 amino acids. The V end lost 1 base, the J end lost 3 bases, and 1 base lay between the germline ends. Germline CDR1 is LNHNV and CDR2 is YYDKDF (reference sequence). The CDR3 nucleotides read TGTGCCACCAGCAGAGGTGGGGCCAACGTCCTGACTTTC. It encodes CATSRGGANVLTF.

The sample holds many counts of this clonotype. The rearrangement uses TRBV7-2 and TRBJ2-1, with TRBD2 identical over 10 bases. Germline CDR1 SGHTA, CDR2 FQGNSA. The CDR3 consists of 13 residues. Unmatched junction bases numbered 7, after V lost 8 bases and J lost 9 bases. CDR3 coding DNA: TGTGCCAGCGGCGCTAGCGGGAGATTTGAGCAGTTCTTC. Amino acid sequence: CASGASGRFEQFF.

At least ten counts were recorded for this clonotype. V is TRBV12-3 or TRBV12-4 and J is TRBJ1-1, with D perhaps TRBD1 (5 bases). V dropped 4 bases and J dropped 4 bases, with 16 bases sitting between them. The CDR3 covers 15 residues. The CDR3 sequence is CASSSTTQGATEAFF. CDR3 nucleotide sequence: TGTGCCAGCAGTTCTACAACTCAAGGGGCCACTGAAGCTTTCTTT.

CDR3 DNA: TGTGCCAGCGGGGGGTTCTACAATGAGCAGTTCTTC. This encodes CASGGFYNEQFF. The V gene is TRBV12-3 or TRBV12-4, the J gene TRBJ2-1; D perhaps matches TRBD2 (6 bases). CDR3 length: 12 amino acids. V gave up 8 bases and J gave up 3 bases, with 8 bases separating them.

This clonotype was counted ten times or more. The rearrangement uses TRBV5-1 and TRBJ1-3; D gene unclear. This CDR3 region has 15 residues. V dropped 3 bases and J dropped 0 bases, with 10 bases sitting between them. Germline V gives CDR1 SGHRS, CDR2 YFSETQ. CDR3 in amino acids: CASSWEASSGNTIYF. Written as DNA, the CDR3 is TGCGCCAGCAGCTGGGAAGCTAGCTCTGGAAACACCATATATTTT. The full variable domain, completed using reference TRBV5-1 and TRBJ1-3, is KAGVTQTPRYLIKTRGQQVTLSCSPISGHRSVSWYQQTPGQGLQFLFEYFSETQRNKGNFPGRFSGRQFSNSRSEMNVSTLELGDSALYLCASSWEASSGNTIYFGEGSWLTVV.

This clonotype was recorded at least ten times. The chain uses TRBV7-2 and TRBJ2-1; 10 bases match TRBD2. Germline V lookup: CDR1 SGHTA, CDR2 FQGNSA. This CDR3 contains 14 residues. V gave up 7 bases and J gave up 3 bases; unmatched junction bases: 3. The CDR3 DNA follows: TGTGCCAGCACGACTAGCGGGTTCTACAATGAGCAGTTCTTC. Translation gives CASTTSGFYNEQFF.

The table lists this clonotype with a count of one. CDR3 DNA: TGCAGTGCTAGAATTGGGGAGAGCTCCTATAATTCACCCCTCCACTTT. Protein product: CSARIGESSYNSPLHF. The rearrangement joins TRBV20-1 to TRBJ1-6; D remains unclear. The ends were cut back, 2 bases at V and 0 bases at J, with 11 bases in the middle. Germline values: CDR1 DFQATT, CDR2 SNEGSKA (reference sequence). This CDR3 is built from 16 residues.

In its sample, this clonotype was seen a few times. J is TRBJ2-1 and V is TRBV5-1, with D possibly matching TRBD1 (6 bases). CDR1 is SGHRS, CDR2 YFSETQ, per germline. This CDR3 is 14 amino acids long. V lost 0 bases to trimming and J lost 9 bases, with 13 bases between them. CDR3 in DNA: TGCGCCAGCAGCTTGGACTCAGGGGACCCTGAGCAGTTCTTC. Translated, it gives CASSLDSGDPEQFF.

This clonotype was seen repeatedly, ten times or more. The chain couples TRBV7-2 to TRBJ1-5; 9 bases agree with TRBD1. The germline CDR1 and CDR2 sequences are SGHTA and FQGNSA. The CDR3 totals 13 residues. V lost 8 bases and J lost 5; bases outside the gene matches: 4. The CDR3 DNA follows: TGTGCCAGCTGCCGGGACAGGGATCAGCCCCAGCATTTT. Its translation is CASCRDRDQPQHF.

The rearrangement joins TRBV6-2 or TRBV6-3 to TRBJ2-7; no clear D gene. V was shortened by 6 bases and J by 3 bases, with 9 bases between the two germline ends. Germline-derived CDR1 and CDR2 are MNHEY and SVGEGT. The CDR3 runs 12 residues. The chain's CDR3 is CASRSDFYEQYF. DNA of the CDR3: TGTGCCAGCAGATCCGACTTCTACGAGCAGTACTTC.

This clonotype showed up just a few times. The J gene is TRBJ2-7, the V gene TRBV3-1, with D tentatively TRBD1 (5 bases). V was cut by 4 bases and J by 5 bases, with 6 bases left in between. This CDR3 has 11 amino acids. Germline lookup yields CDR1 LGHDT and CDR2 YNNKEL (reference sequence). The CDR3: CASSRGDEQYF. The CDR3 nucleotides read TGTGCCAGCAGCCGGGGCGACGAGCAGTACTTC.

This clonotype showed up just a few times. The chain carries TRBV20-1 and TRBJ1-3; D is unclear. Between the trimmed V and J ends, which lost 0 bases and 0 bases, there was a span of 9 bases. Germline lookup yields CDR1 DFQATT and CDR2 SNEGSKA (reference sequence). The CDR3 runs to 15 residues. The CDR3 sequence: CSARDVGSSGNTIYF. The DNA for the CDR3 is TGCAGTGCTAGAGATGTGGGGAGCTCTGGAAACACCATATATTTT.

This clonotype was seen ten or more times. The CDR3 DNA follows: TGTGCCAGCAAACTAGAGATCGGCACAGATACGCAGTATTTT. This translates into CASKLEIGTDTQYF. The chain links TRBV6-1 to TRBJ2-3; possible D gene TRBD2, 5 bases. Per germline, CDR1 MNHNS and CDR2 SASEGT. The CDR3 loop spans 14 amino acids. Trimming removed 7 bases at V and 1 base at J, with 12 bases between.

This clonotype was seen repeatedly, ten times or more. The chain carries TRBV12-3 or TRBV12-4 and TRBJ1-4; D unresolved. The germline V and J ends were trimmed by 5 bases and 4 bases, with 8 bases remaining between them. This CDR3 spans 13 amino acids. CDR3 sequence: CASSRSLNEKLFF. CDR3 bases: TGTGCCAGCAGTCGTTCTCTTAATGAAAAACTGTTTTTT.

V gene TRBV27 combines with J gene TRBJ1-5, with D possibly being TRBD1 (6 bases). The CDR3 runs to 19 residues. Germline CDR1 is MNHEY and CDR2 is SMNVEV (reference sequence). V was cut by 6 bases and J by 1 base, with 25 bases left in between. The CDR3 is CASRRKGQGLDMSNQPQHF. DNA for the CDR3: TGTGCCAGCAGACGAAAAGGGCAGGGGCTTGATATGAGCAATCAGCCCCAGCATTTT.

There are many counts of this clonotype. The genes are TRBV7-8 and TRBJ2-7, with D uncertain. Trimming left V 4 bases short and J 0 bases short, with 13 bases between. The germline CDR1 and CDR2 sequences are SGHVS and FQNEAQ. CDR3 length: 15 amino acids. The CDR3, as DNA: TGTGCCAGCAGCTCGGACCCGGGCGCCTCCTACGAGCAGTACTTC. Protein product: CASSSDPGASYEQYF.

The sample holds many counts of this clonotype. The V call is TRBV7-2, the J call TRBJ2-1; D gene unclear. Germline assignment: CDR1 SGHTA and CDR2 FQGNSA. V gave up 5 bases and J gave up 6 bases, with 17 bases separating them. The CDR3 spans 15 residues. For the CDR3, the DNA is TGTGCCAGCAGCCCCCGTCCCCTCGACGGCAATGAGCAGTTCTTC. This codes for CASSPRPLDGNEQFF.

This clonotype was detected ten times or more. The chain carries TRBV7-8 and TRBJ2-3; D remains unclear. This CDR3 is 12 amino acids long. Germline assignment: CDR1 SGHVS and CDR2 FQNEAQ. V lost 5 bases to trimming and J lost 0 bases, with 3 bases between them. The CDR3 is CASSASTDTQYF. The CDR3 nucleotides are TGTGCCAGCAGCGCCAGCACAGATACGCAGTATTTT.

The chain is built from TRBV4-3 and TRBJ2-1, with TRBD2 matching over 8 bases. The ends lost 5 bases at V and 6 bases at J; junction bases unmatched: 6. This CDR3 contains 14 residues. CDR1 and CDR2 from the germline V gene are LGHNA and YSLEER. The CDR3 spells CASSVGLAGNEQFF. CDR3 DNA sequence: TGCGCCAGCAGCGTCGGACTAGCCGGCAATGAGCAGTTCTTC.

The rearrangement uses TRBV12-3 or TRBV12-4 and TRBJ1-1, with a possible D match to TRBD1 (5 bases). Trimming took off 6 bases at V and 1 base at J, with 9 bases between the two ends. The CDR3 loop spans 13 amino acids. The DNA of the CDR3 is TGTGCCAGCAGACCCGGGACGAACACTGAAGCTTTCTTT. This sequence encodes CASRPGTNTEAFF.

The table lists this clonotype with many counts. This chain connects TRBV12-3 or TRBV12-4 to TRBJ1-6; D uncertain. The CDR3 covers 13 residues. V was clipped by 6 bases and J by 10 bases, with 13 bases between them. CDR3 amino acids: CASSPLGRSPLHF. CDR3 nucleotide sequence: TGTGCCAGCAGCCCCCTTGGGAGGTCACCCCTCCACTTT.

This clonotype came up many times. This rearrangement joins TRBV6-1 to TRBJ2-1, with D possibly being TRBD1 (6 bases). Germline-derived CDR1 and CDR2 are MNHNS and SASEGT. The CDR3 consists of 15 residues. V lost 4 bases to trimming and J lost 3 bases, with 13 bases between them. CDR3 region: CASSGDRKDYNEQFF. The CDR3 DNA reads TGTGCCAGCAGTGGAGACAGGAAAGACTACAATGAGCAGTTCTTC.